Listed below are T cell receptor beta chains from one sample, sequenced in a study of OX40 agonist ivuxolimab in advanced cancers. The data were produced by immunoSEQ multiplex PCR, yet TCRdb's version contains in-frame clones alone and is incomplete. The repertoire consists of around 40,000 clones, with around 80% occurring once and the leading ten covering 5.1%. Sequencing was performed on CD4+ or CD8+ T cells sorted from blood, taken in a trial of the OX40 agonist ivuxolimab. These receptors were taken from an adult with an advanced solid tumor such as melanoma, head and neck, liver or kidney cancer. The CDR3 runs from the conserved cysteine through the conserved F or W. Each record gives: D gene, J gene, clone size, V gene, CDR3 protein, CDR3 DNA. A D gene is named only where the DNA matches it firmly. Size tells how often a clone was seen (once, few, many) or the class of an expanded clone, and some rows leave it out.

>TRBD1|TRBJ1-2|few|TRBV19
CASSRRDRTNYGYTF
TGTGCCAGTAGTAGGCGGGACAGAACTAACTATGGCTACACCTTC
>NA|TRBJ2-1|once|TRBV19
CASSTRAINEQFF
TGTGCCAGTAGTACTAGGGCGATCAATGAGCAGTTCTTC
>TRBD1|TRBJ1-3|once|TRBV28
CASSPDRVLGNTIYF
TGTGCCAGCAGTCCTGACAGGGTTTTAGGAAACACCATATATTTT
>NA|TRBJ1-4|NA|TRBV6-5
CASSYSGGNEKLFF
TGTGCCAGCAGTTACTCCGGCGGCAATGAAAAACTGTTTTTT
>TRBD2|TRBJ2-5|NA|TRBV28
CASTLGASGDQETQYF
TGTGCCAGCACCCTCGGAGCTAGCGGGGACCAAGAGACCCAGTACTTC
>TRBD2|TRBJ2-7|once|TRBV5-4
CASSFGAGARSYEQYF
TGTGCCAGCAGCTTCGGAGCGGGAGCGCGGTCCTACGAGCAGTACTTC
>NA|TRBJ1-4|NA|TRBV15
CATSRDSTTNEKLFF
TGTGCCACCAGCAGAGATAGTACAACTAATGAAAAACTGTTTTTT
>NA|TRBJ1-2|NA|TRBV6-1
CASSEIGYTF
TGTGCCAGCAGTGAAATTGGCTACACCTTC
>TRBD1|TRBJ1-1|NA|TRBV6-6
CASSPDRGEAFF
TGTGCCAGCAGTCCTGACAGGGGAGAAGCTTTCTTT
>NA|TRBJ1-4|NA|TRBV28
CASSLLQNNEKLFF
TGTGCCAGCAGTTTACTACAGAATAATGAAAAACTGTTTTTT
>NA|TRBJ2-5|NA|TRBV11-3
CASSFGSSPNQETQYF
TGTGCCAGCAGCTTCGGAAGCTCCCCAAACCAAGAGACCCAGTACTTC
>TRBD2|TRBJ2-3|NA|TRBV6-1
CASSAGPSGRQGQQYF
TGTGCCAGCAGTGCTGGACCTAGCGGGAGGCAAGGACAGCAGTATTTT
>TRBD1|TRBJ1-2|NA|TRBV28
CASMTGTGGYGYTF
TGTGCCAGCATGACTGGGACAGGGGGTTATGGCTACACCTTC